These 13 T cell receptor beta chains came from one sample sequenced in a study of T cells in Graves' hyperthyroidism and ophthalmopathy. The TCR beta CDR3 regions underwent amplification using RNA transcripts as the source. In the first-round RT-PCR of the TCR CDR3, the HTBI primer set was used. TCRdb ran MiXCR on the multiplex PCR reads and lists one entry per CDR3 protein. The data hold under 350,000 distinct CDR3 sequences, with about a sixth observed a single time. The sample taken for sequencing was blood. Receptors were obtained from a woman aged 60-75 years with Graves' ophthalmopathy.

V and J are TRBV19 and TRBJ2-5; TRBD1 is a possible D gene (7 bases). V gave up 5 bases and J gave up 1 base, with 14 bases separating them. Germline values: CDR1 LNHDA, CDR2 SQIVND (reference sequence). The CDR3 runs to 15 residues. CDR3 sequence (DNA): TGTGCCAGTAGTGACGACAGGGACTTCCAAGAGACCCAGTACTTC. This gives the protein CASSDDRDFQETQYF.

The V and J genes are TRBV18 and TRBJ2-3; the D is unclear. This CDR3 is built from 15 residues. Germline V lookup: CDR1 KGHSH, CDR2 LQKENI. The V end was cut by 2 bases, the J end by 2 bases, with 11 bases between. The CDR3 spells CASSPIGDDTDTQYF. The CDR3 DNA follows: TGTGCCAGCTCACCAATAGGCGACGACACAGATACGCAGTATTTT.

The chain uses TRBV9 and TRBJ2-3, with 12 bases aligning to TRBD2. This CDR3 spans 16 amino acids. Unmatched junction bases numbered 7, after V lost 4 bases and J lost 4 bases. The germline CDR1 and CDR2 sequences are SGDLS and YYNGEE. The CDR3 coding sequence is TGTGCCAGCAGCCTACTGACTAGCGGGAGAGCAGATACGCAGTATTTT. Amino acids: CASSLLTSGRADTQYF.

Many counts were recorded for this clonotype. The chain has TRBV5-1 and TRBJ2-2, with D possibly TRBD2 on 7 matching bases. The V gene lost 7 bases and the J gene lost 6 bases, with 16 bases spanning the gap. The V gene's germline CDR1 is SGHRS and CDR2 YFSETQ. CDR3 length: 14 residues. CDR3 in amino acids: CASSAGAEAGELFF. The CDR3 DNA is TGCGCCAGCTCGGCGGGGGCCGAGGCCGGGGAGCTGTTTTTT. The complete variable domain, with remaining parts taken from reference TRBV5-1 and TRBJ2-2, reads KAGVTQTPRYLIKTRGQQVTLSCSPISGHRSVSWYQQTPGQGLQFLFEYFSETQRNKGNFPGRFSGRQFSNSRSEMNVSTLELGDSALYLCASSAGAEAGELFFGEGSRLTVL.

This clonotype was seen ten or more times. J is TRBJ2-3 and V is TRBV29-1; D call uncertain. The CDR3 is 14 amino acids. Germline V gene lookup returns CDR1 SQVTM and CDR2 ANQGSEA. Trimming removed 5 bases from V and 3 bases from J, with 15 bases in between. The CDR3 bases are TGCAGCGTTCGGAAGTTGGGCCGAACAGATACGCAGTATTTT. Protein product: CSVRKLGRTDTQYF.

This clonotype was recorded many times. The gene calls are TRBV6-2 or TRBV6-3 and TRBJ2-5, with D possibly matching TRBD1 (5 bases). Germline V gene lookup returns CDR1 MNHEY and CDR2 SVGEGT. V lost 0 bases, J lost 2 bases, and 7 bases lay in between. The CDR3 totals 14 residues. This CDR3 is CASSYSNRQETQYF. For the CDR3, the DNA is TGTGCCAGCAGTTACTCGAACAGGCAAGAGACCCAGTACTTC.

This clonotype occurred many times. This rearrangement joins TRBV28 to TRBJ2-7, with TRBD1 as a possible D gene (6 bases). The germline V gene has CDR1 MDHEN and CDR2 SYDVKM. With 6 bases removed from V and 1 base from J, the gap between germline ends came to 16 bases. CDR3 length: 15 residues. The CDR3 DNA sequence: TGTGCCAGCAGATCCGAGGGGGTTAGATCCTACGAGCAGTACTTC. This translates into CASRSEGVRSYEQYF.

Of note for this clonotype: A much larger clone differs from this one at a single base, so this may be a read error. The V gene is TRBV5-1, the J gene TRBJ2-1, with D perhaps matching TRBD2 (6 bases). The V end was cut by 4 bases, the J end by 0 bases, with 14 bases between. The CDR3 covers 16 residues. The germline CDR1 and CDR2 sequences are SGHRS and YFSETQ. CDR3 DNA: TGCGCCAGCAGCGGCAGCGCCGGGAGCTCCTACAATGAGCAGTTCTTC. The encoded protein is CASSGSAGSSYNEQFF. Based on the CDR3 plus reference TRBV5-1 and TRBJ2-1, the full variable domain is KAGVTQTPRYLIKTRGQQVTLSCSPISGHRSVSWYQQTPGQGLQFLFEYFSETQRNKGNFPGRFSGRQFSNSRSEMNVSTLELGDSALYLCASSGSAGSSYNEQFFGPGTRLTVL.

The chain is built from TRBV6-1 and TRBJ1-1, with 8 nucleotides matching TRBD1. The CDR3 loop spans 12 amino acids. Looked up from germline, CDR1 is MNHNS and CDR2 is SASEGT. The V segment lost 6 bases and the J segment 9 bases; nucleotides outside the gene matches: 6. CDR3 region: CASSTGGKKAFF. The CDR3 coding sequence is TGTGCCAGCAGCACAGGGGGAAAGAAAGCTTTCTTT.

The table lists this clonotype with many counts. For the CDR3, the DNA is TGTGCCAGCAGCAAATCCGGGACAGGGGTGCTCAATGAGCAGTTCTTC. Encoded protein: CASSKSGTGVLNEQFF. The chain employs TRBV6-1 and TRBJ2-1; 10 nucleotides match TRBD1. Trimming at V came to 6 bases and at J to 6 bases, leaving 11 bases not matched to a gene. The CDR3 runs 16 residues. Germline CDR1 MNHNS, CDR2 SASEGT.

This clonotype has ten or more counts. The chain recombines TRBV5-1 with TRBJ2-7, with TRBD2 as a possible D gene (6 bases). The CDR3 is 13 amino acids. Looked up from germline, CDR1 is SGHRS and CDR2 is YFSETQ. The V end was cut by 1 base, the J end by 5 bases, with 10 bases between. Written as DNA, the CDR3 is TGCGCCAGCAGCTTGATGGGGGGAAACGAGCAGTACTTC. It encodes CASSLMGGNEQYF.

The CDR3 DNA follows: TGTGCCAGCAGCCCAGGGACAGGGACGGGGGGCAAGACCCAGTACTTC. Protein: CASSPGTGTGGKTQYF. This chain connects TRBV11-1 to TRBJ2-5, with TRBD1 identical over 9 bases. CDR3 length: 16 amino acids. CDR1 is SGHAT and CDR2 is FQDESV in the germline V gene (reference sequence). The J segment lost 6 bases and the V segment lost 5 bases, leaving 13 bases of the junction unmatched.

The CDR3 DNA is TGTGCCACCAGTGATCCCCGGGACAGGGGGCGCCTTGAGACCCAGTACTTC. Residues: CATSDPRDRGRLETQYF. The chain links TRBV24-1 to TRBJ2-5, with 12 bases lining up with TRBD1. V was pared by 3 bases and J by 5 bases, with 9 bases of the junction left unmatched. CDR1 is KGHDR, CDR2 SFDVKD, per germline. The CDR3 runs to 17 residues.